The subject of this entry is one T cell receptor beta chain. This specimen comes from a study of blood T cell repertoires in COVID-19. Using immunoSEQ multiplex PCR, the repertoire was profiled, and TCRdb retains in-frame clones only, with some absent. The sample shows 60,000 to 80,000 clones, 80% to 90% of them seen only once. Between the trimmed V and J ends, which lost 2 bases and 6 bases, there was a span of 9 bases. Germline CDR1 and CDR2: SGHRS and YFSETQ. This CDR3 spans 13 amino acids. This sequence originates from a woman in her sixties or seventies with COVID-19, enrolled during active disease. The V gene is TRBV5-1, the J gene TRBJ2-1; D is ambiguous. Sequencing input: peripheral blood. The CDR3 nucleotides read TGCGCCAGCAGCTTAGTACTTAGCAATGAGCAGTTCTTC. Translation gives CASSLVLSNEQFF.